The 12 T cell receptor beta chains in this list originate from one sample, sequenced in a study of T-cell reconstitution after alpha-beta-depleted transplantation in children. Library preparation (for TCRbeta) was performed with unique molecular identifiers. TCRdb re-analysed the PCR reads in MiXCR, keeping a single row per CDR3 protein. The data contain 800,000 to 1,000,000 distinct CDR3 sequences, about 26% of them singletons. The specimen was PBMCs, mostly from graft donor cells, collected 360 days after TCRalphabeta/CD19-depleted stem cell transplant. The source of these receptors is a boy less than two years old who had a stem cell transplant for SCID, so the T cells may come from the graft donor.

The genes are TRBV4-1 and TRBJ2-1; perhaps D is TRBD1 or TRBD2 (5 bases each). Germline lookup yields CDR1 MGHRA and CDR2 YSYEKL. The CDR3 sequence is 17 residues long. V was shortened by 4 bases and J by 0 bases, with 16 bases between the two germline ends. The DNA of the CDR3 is TGCGCCAGCAGCCCCTTGAGGGACCTTCGCTCCTACAATGAGCAGTTCTTC. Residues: CASSPLRDLRSYNEQFF.

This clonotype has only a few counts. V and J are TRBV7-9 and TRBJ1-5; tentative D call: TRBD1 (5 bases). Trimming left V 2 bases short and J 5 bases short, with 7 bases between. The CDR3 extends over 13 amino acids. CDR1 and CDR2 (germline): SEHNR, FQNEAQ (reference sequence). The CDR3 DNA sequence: TGTGCCAGCAGCTTAATGGGGGATCAGCCCCAGCATTTT. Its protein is CASSLMGDQPQHF.

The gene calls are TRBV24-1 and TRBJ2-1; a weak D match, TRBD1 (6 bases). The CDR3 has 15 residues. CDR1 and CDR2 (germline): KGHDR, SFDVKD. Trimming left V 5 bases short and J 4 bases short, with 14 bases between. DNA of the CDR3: TGTGCCACCAGTGCGCACCGGGACACTTACAATGAGCAGTTCTTC. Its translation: CATSAHRDTYNEQFF.

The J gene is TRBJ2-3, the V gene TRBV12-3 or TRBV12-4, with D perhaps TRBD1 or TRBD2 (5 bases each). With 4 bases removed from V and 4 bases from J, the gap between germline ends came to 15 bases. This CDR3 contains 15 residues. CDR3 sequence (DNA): TGTGCCAGCAGTTCCAGGGAGCCGCGGGCAGATACGCAGTATTTT. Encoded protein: CASSSREPRADTQYF.

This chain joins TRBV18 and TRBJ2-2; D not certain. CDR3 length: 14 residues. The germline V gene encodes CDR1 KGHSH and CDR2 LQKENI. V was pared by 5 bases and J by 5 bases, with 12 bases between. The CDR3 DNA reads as TGTGCCAGCTCAGCCTCCGGCAGGACCGGGGAGCTGTTTTTT. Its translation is CASSASGRTGELFF.

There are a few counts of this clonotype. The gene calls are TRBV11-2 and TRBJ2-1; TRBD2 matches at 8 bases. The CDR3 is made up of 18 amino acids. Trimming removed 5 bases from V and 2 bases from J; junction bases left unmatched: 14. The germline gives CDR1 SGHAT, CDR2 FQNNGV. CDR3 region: CASSPPKGGSGAYNEQFF. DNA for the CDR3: TGTGCCAGCAGCCCCCCTAAGGGGGGTAGCGGGGCCTACAATGAGCAGTTCTTC.

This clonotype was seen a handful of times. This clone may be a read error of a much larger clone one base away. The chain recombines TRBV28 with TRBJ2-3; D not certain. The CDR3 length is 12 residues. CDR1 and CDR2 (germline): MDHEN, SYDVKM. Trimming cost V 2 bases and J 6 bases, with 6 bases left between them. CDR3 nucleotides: TGTGCCAGCAGTTTAATGGGGGATACGCAGTATTTT. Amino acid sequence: CASSLMGDTQYF.

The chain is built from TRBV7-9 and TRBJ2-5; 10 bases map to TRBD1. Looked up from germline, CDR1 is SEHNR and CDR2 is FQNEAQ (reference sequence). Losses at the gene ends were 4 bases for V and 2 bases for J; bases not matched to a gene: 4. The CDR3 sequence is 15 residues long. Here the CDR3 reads CASSWGTGVQETQYF. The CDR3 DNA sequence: TGTGCCAGCAGCTGGGGGACAGGGGTGCAAGAGACCCAGTACTTC.

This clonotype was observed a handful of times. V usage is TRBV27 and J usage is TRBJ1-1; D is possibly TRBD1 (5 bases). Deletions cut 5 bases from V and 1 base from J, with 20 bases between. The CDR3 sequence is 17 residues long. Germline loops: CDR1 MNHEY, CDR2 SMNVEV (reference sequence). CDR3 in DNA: TGTGCCAGCAGTCGAAAAGGTGGGGGAATGGGGAACACTGAAGCTTTCTTT. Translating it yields CASSRKGGGMGNTEAFF.

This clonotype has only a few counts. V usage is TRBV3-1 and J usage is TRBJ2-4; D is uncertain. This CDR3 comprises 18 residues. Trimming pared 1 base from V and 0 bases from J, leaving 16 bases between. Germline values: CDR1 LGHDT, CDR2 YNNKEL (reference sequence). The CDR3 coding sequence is TGTGCCAGCAGCCAAGGACTCTTGGAGTGGGAAGCCAAAAACATTCAGTACTTC. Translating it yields CASSQGLLEWEAKNIQYF.

The chain's CDR3 is CASSFGGGMRSYNEQFF. The CDR3 DNA reads TGTGCCAGCAGCTTCGGAGGGGGCATGAGGTCCTACAATGAGCAGTTCTTC. The rearrangement links TRBV7-2 to TRBJ2-1; D possibly corresponds to TRBD1 (7 bases). Trimming took off 3 bases at V and 1 base at J, with 16 bases between the two ends. The CDR3 is 17 residues long. CDR1 SGHTA and CDR2 FQGNSA come from the germline V gene.

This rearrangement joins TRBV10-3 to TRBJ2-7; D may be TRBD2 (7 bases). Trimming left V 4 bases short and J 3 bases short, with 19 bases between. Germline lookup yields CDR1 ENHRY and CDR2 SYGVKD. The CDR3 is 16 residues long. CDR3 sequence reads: CAISGGGGPRNYEQYF. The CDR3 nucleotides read TGTGCCATCAGTGGGGGAGGGGGTCCTAGGAACTACGAGCAGTACTTC.